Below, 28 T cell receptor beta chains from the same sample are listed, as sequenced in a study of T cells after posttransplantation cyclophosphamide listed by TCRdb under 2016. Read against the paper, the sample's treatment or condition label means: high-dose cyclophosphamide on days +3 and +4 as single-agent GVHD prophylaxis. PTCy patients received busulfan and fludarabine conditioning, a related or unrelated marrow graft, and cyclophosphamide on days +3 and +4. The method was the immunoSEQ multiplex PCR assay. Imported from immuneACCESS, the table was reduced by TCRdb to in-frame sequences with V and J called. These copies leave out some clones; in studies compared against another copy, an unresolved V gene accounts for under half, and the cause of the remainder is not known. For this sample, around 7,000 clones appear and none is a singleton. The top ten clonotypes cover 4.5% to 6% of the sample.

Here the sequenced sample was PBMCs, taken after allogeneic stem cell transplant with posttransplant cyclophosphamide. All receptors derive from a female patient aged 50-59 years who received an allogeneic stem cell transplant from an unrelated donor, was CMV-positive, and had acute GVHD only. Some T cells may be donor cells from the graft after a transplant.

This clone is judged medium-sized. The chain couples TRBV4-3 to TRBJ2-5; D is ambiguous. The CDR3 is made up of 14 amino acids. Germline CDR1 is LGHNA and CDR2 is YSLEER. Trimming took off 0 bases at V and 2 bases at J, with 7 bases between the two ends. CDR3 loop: CASSQDRWQETQYF. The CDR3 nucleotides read TGCGCCAGCAGCCAAGATCGGTGGCAAGAGACCCAGTACTTC.

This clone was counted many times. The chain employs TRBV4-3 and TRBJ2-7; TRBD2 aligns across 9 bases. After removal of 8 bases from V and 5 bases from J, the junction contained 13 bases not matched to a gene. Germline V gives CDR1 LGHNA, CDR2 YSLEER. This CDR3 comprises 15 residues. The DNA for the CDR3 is TGCGCCAGCTCTCGGGTGCGGGAGGGTCAGCACGAGCAGTACTTC. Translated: CASSRVREGQHEQYF.

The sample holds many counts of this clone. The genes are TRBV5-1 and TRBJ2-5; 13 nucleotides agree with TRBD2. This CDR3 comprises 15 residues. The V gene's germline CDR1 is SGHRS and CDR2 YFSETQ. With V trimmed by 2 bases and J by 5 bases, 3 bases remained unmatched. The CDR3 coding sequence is TGCGCCAGCAGCTTTGGGACTAGCGGGATTGAGACCCAGTACTTC. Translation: CASSFGTSGIETQYF.

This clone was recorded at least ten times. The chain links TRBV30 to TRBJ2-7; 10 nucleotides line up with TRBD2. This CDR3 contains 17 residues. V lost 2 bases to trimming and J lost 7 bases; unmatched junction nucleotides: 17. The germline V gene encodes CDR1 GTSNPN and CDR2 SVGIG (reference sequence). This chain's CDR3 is CAWSPRGLAESLREQYF. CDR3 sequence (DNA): TGTGCCTGGAGTCCAAGAGGACTAGCGGAAAGCCTTAGGGAGCAGTACTTC.

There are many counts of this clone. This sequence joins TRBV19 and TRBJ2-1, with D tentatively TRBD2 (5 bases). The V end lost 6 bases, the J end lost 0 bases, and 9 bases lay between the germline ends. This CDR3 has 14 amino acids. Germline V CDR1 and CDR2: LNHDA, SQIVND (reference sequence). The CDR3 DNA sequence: TGTGCCAGTAGAGGCGGGTCCTCCTACAATGAGCAGTTCTTC. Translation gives CASRGGSSYNEQFF.

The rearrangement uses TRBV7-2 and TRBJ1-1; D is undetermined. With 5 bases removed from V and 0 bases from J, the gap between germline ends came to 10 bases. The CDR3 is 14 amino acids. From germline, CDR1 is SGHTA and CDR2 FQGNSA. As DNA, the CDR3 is TGTGCCAGCAGCCCCCTGGGCCTGAACACTGAAGCTTTCTTT. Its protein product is CASSPLGLNTEAFF.

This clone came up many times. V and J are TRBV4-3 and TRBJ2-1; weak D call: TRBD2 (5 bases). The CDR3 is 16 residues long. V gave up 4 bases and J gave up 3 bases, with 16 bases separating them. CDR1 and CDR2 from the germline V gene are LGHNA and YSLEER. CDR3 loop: CASSPEGRAFYNEQFF. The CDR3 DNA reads TGCGCCAGCAGCCCTGAGGGTCGGGCGTTCTACAATGAGCAGTTCTTC.

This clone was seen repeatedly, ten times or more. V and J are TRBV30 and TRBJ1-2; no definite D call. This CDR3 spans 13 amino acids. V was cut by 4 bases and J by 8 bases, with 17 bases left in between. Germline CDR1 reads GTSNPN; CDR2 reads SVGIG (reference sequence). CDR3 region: CAWNRGFLEGYTF. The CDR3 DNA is TGTGCCTGGAACCGAGGGTTTCTGGAGGGCTACACCTTC.

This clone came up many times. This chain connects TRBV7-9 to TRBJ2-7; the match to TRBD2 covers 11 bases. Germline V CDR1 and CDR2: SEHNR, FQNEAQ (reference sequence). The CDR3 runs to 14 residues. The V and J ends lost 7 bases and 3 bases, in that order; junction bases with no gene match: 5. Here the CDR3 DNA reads TGTGCCAGCACCGTAGCGGGAGGGAACTACGAGCAGTACTTC. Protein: CASTVAGGNYEQYF.

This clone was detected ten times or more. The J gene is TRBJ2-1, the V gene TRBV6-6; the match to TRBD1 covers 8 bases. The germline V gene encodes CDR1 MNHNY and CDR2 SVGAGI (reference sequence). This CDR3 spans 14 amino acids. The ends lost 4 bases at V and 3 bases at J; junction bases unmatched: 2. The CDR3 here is CASSSGQGYNEQFF. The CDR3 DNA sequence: TGTGCCAGCAGTTCTGGACAGGGCTACAATGAGCAGTTCTTC.

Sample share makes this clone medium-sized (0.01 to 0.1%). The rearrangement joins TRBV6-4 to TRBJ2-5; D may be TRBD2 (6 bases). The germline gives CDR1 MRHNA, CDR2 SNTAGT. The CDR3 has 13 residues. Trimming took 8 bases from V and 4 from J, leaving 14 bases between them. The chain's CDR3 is CASRERRGETQYF. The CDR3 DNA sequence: TGTGCCAGCCGGGAGCGGAGGGGAGAGACCCAGTACTTC.

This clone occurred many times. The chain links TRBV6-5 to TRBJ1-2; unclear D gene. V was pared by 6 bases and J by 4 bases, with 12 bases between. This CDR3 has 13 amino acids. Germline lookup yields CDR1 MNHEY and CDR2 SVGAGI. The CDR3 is CASSKTLSYGYTF. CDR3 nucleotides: TGTGCCAGCAGCAAGACACTGAGCTATGGCTACACCTTC.

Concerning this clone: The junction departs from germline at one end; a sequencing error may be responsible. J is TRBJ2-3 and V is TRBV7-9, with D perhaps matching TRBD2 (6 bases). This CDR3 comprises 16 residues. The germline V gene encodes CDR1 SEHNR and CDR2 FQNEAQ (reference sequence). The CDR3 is CASSTQAATSTDTQYF. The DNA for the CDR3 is TGTGCCAGCAGTACTCAGGCGGCAACTAGCACAGATACGCAGTATTTC.

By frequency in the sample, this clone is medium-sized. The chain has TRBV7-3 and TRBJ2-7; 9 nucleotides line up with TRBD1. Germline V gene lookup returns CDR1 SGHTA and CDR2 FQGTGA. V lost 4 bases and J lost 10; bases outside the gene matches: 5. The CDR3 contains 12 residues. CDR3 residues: CASSSGTGNQYF. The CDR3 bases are TGTGCCAGCAGCTCAGGGACAGGGAATCAGTACTTC.

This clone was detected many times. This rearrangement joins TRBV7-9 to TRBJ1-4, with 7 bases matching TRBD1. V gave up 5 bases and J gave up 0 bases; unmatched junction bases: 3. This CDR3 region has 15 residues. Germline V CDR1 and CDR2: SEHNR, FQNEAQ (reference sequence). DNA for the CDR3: TGTGCCAGCAGCCCCGACAGGGCAACTAATGAAAAACTGTTTTTT. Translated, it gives CASSPDRATNEKLFF.

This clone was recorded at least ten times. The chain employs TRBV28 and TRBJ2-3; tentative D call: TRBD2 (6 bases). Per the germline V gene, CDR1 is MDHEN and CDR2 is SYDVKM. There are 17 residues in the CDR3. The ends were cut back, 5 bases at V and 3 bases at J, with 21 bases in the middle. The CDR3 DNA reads TGTGCCAGCAGTCTTACACCGGGGGTAGCGGATACAGATACGCAGTATTTT. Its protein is CASSLTPGVADTDTQYF.

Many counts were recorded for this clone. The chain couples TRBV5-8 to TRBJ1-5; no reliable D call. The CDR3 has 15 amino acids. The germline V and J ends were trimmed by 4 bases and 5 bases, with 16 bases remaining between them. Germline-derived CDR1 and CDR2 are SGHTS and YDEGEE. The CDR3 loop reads CASSPRVGGDQPQHF. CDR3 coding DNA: TGTGCCAGCAGCCCCCGGGTTGGCGGGGATCAGCCCCAGCATTTT.

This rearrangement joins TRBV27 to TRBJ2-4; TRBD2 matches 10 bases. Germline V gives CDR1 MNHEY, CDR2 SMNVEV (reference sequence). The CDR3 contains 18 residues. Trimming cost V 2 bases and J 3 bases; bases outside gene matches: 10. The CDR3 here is CASSLGASGSGGKNIQYF. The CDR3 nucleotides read TGTGCCAGCAGTTTAGGGGCTAGCGGGAGTGGTGGCAAAAACATTCAGTACTTC.

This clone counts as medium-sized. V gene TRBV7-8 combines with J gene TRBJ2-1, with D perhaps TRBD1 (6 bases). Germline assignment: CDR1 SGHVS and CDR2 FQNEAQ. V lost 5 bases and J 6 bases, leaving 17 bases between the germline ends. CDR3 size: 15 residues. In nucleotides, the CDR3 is TGTGCCAGCAGCCCCGGGACAAGGGTAGGCAATGAGCAGTTCTTC. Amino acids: CASSPGTRVGNEQFF.

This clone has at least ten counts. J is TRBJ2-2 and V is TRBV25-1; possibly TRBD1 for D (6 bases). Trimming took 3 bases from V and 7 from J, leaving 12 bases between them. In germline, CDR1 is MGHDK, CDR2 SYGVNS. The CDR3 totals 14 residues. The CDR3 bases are TGTGCCAGCAGTGAGCAGGGGTACCGCGGGGAGCTGTTTTTT. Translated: CASSEQGYRGELFF.

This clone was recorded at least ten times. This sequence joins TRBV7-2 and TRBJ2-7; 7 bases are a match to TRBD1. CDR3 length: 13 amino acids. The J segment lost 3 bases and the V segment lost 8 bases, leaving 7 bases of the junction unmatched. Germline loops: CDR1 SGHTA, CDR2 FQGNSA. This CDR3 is CASRDRVNYEQYF. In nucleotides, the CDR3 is TGTGCCAGCCGAGACAGGGTGAACTACGAGCAGTACTTC.

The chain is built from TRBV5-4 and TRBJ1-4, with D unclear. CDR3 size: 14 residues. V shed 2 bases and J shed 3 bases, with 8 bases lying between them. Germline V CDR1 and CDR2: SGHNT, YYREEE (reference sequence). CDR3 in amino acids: CASSFGSSNEKLFF. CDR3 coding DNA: TGTGCCAGCAGCTTCGGGAGCTCTAATGAAAAACTGTTTTTT.

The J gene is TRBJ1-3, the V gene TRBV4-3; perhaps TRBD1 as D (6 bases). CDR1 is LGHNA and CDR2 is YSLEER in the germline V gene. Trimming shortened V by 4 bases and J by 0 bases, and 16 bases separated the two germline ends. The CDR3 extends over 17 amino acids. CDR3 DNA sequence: TGCGCCAGCAGCCCGGACGGGACATCCAACTCTGGAAACACCATATATTTT. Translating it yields CASSPDGTSNSGNTIYF.

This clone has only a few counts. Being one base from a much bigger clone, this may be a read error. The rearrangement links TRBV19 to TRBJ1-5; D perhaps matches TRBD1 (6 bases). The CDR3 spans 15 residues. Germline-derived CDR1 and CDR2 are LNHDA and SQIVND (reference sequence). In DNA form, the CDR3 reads TGTGCCAGTAAATTGGACAGCCAAAGCAGTCAGCCCCAGCATTTT. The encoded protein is CASKLDSQSSQPQHF.

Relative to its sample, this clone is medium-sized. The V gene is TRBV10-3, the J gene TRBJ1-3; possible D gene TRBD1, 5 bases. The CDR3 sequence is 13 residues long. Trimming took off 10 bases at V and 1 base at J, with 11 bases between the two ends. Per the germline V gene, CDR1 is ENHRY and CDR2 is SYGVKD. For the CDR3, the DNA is TGTGCCAGCCTAGACAGTTCTGGAAACACCATATATTTT. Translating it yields CASLDSSGNTIYF.

The CDR3 DNA reads TGTGCCAGCAGCTTAGCGCGATTAGGGGATTCACCCCTCCACTTT. It is translated as CASSLARLGDSPLHF. This chain uses TRBV7-8 with TRBJ1-6; tentative D call: TRBD1 (5 bases). The germline CDR1 and CDR2 sequences are SGHVS and FQNEAQ. Trimming removed 0 bases at V and 8 bases at J, with 11 bases between. This CDR3 has 15 residues.

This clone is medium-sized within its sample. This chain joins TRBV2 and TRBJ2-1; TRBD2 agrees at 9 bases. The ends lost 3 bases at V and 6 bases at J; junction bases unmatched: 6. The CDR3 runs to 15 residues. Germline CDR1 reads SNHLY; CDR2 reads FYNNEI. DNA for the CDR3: TGTGCCAGCAGTGAGGATAGCGGGAGACTCAATGAGCAGTTCTTC. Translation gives CASSEDSGRLNEQFF.

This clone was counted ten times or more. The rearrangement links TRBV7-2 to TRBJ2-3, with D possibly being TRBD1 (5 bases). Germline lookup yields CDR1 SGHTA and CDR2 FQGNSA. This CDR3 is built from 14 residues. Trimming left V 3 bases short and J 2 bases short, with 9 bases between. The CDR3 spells CASSLGRITDTQYF. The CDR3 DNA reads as TGTGCCAGCAGCTTGGGGCGGATCACAGATACGCAGTATTTT.